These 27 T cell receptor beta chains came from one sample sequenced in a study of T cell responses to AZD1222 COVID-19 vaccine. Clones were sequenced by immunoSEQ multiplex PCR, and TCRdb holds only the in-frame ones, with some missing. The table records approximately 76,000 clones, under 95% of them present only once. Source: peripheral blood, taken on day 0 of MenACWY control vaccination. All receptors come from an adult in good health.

The CDR3 bases are TGTGCCAGCAGCCACACTAGCGGGAGAGAGACCCAGTACTTC. Its protein product is CASSHTSGRETQYF. The rearrangement joins TRBV7-9 to TRBJ2-5; 11 bases agree with TRBD2. Per the germline V gene, CDR1 is SEHNR and CDR2 is FQNEAQ (reference sequence). The CDR3 is 14 amino acids. Trimming cost V 5 bases and J 4 bases; bases outside gene matches: 3.

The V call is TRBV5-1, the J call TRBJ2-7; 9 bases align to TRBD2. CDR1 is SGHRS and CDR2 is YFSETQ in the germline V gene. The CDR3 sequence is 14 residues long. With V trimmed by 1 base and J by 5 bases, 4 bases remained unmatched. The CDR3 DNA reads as TGCGCCAGCAGCTTGTTAGCGGGAGATCACGAGCAGTACTTC. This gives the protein CASSLLAGDHEQYF.

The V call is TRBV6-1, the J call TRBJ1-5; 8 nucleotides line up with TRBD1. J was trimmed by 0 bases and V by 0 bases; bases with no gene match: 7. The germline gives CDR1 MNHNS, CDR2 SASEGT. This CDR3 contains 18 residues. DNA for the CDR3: TGTGCCAGCAGTGAAGCTGACAGGGGCTCTTATAGCAATCAGCCCCAGCATTTT. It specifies CASSEADRGSYSNQPQHF.

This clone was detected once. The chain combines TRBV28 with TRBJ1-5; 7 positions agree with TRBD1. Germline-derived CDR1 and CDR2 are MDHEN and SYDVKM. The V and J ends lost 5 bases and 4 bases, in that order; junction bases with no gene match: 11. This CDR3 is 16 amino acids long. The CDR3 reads CASSTGDDRDNQPQHF. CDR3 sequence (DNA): TGTGCCAGCAGTACGGGGGATGACAGGGATAATCAGCCCCAGCATTTT.

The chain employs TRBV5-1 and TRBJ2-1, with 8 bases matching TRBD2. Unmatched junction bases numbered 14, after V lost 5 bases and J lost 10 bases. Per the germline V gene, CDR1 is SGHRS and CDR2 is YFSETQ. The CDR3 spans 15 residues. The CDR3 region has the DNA TGCGCCAGCAGGTCCGCTAGCGGGTCTCTCGGAGAGCAGTTCTTC. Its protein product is CASRSASGSLGEQFF.

This chain's CDR3 is CASSSSGSSYEQYF. The DNA of the CDR3 is TGTGCCAGCAGTTCGAGCGGGAGCTCCTACGAGCAGTACTTC. The chain is built from TRBV6-5 and TRBJ2-7, with 8 bases matching TRBD2. CDR1 is MNHEY and CDR2 is SVGAGI in the germline V gene. The CDR3 runs to 14 residues. Trimming took 4 bases from V and 0 from J; bases not matched to a gene: 2.

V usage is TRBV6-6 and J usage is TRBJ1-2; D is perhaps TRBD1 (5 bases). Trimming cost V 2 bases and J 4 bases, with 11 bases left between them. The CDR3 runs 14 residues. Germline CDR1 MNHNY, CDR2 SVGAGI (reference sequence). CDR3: CASSYETASYGYTF. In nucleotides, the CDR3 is TGTGCCAGCAGTTACGAGACAGCTTCCTATGGCTACACCTTC.

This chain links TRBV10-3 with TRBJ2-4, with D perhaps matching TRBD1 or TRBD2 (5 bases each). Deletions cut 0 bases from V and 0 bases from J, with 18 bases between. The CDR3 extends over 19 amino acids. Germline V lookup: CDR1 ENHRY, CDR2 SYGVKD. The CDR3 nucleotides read TGTGCCATCAGTGAGTCGGTTCGTGGGGGAATCTTAGCCAAAAACATTCAGTACTTC. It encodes CAISESVRGGILAKNIQYF.

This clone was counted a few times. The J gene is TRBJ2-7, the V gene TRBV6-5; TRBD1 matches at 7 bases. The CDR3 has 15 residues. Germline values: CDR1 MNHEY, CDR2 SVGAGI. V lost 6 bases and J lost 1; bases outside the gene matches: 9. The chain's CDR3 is CASSPYQGQSYEQYF. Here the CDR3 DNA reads TGTGCCAGCAGCCCGTACCAGGGACAGTCCTACGAGCAGTACTTC.

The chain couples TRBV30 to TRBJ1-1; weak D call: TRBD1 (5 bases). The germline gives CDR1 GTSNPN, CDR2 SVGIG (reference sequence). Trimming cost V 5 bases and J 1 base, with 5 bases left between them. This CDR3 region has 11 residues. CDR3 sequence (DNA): TGTGCCTGGCAGGGGAACACTGAAGCTTTCTTT. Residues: CAWQGNTEAFF.

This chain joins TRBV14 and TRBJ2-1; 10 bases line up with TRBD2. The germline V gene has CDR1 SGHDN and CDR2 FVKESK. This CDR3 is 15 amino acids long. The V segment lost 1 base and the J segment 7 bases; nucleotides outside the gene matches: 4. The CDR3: CASSQARTSGNEQFF. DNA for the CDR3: TGTGCCAGCAGCCAAGCTAGGACTAGCGGAAATGAGCAGTTCTTC.

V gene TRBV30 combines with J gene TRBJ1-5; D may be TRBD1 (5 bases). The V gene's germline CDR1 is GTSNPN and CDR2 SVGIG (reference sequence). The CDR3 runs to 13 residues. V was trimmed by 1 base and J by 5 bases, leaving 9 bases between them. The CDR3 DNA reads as TGTGCCTGGAGTGGGGGGAGCGATCAGCCCCAGCATTTT. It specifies CAWSGGSDQPQHF.

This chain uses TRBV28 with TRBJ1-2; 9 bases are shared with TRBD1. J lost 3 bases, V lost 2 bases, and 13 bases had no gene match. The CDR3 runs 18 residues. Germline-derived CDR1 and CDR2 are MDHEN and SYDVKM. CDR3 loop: CASSLTLTGGVGDYGYTF. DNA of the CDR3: TGTGCCAGCAGTTTAACTTTGACAGGGGGAGTTGGTGACTATGGCTACACCTTC.

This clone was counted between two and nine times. The CDR3 protein is CASSPPGTRNEKLFF. The DNA for the CDR3 is TGTGCCAGCAGCCCCCCAGGGACGAGGAATGAAAAACTGTTTTTT. The chain recombines TRBV7-9 with TRBJ1-4; a weak D match, TRBD1 (5 bases). Germline CDR1 SEHNR, CDR2 FQNEAQ (reference sequence). The CDR3 runs 15 residues. V was cut by 5 bases and J by 5 bases, with 15 bases left in between.

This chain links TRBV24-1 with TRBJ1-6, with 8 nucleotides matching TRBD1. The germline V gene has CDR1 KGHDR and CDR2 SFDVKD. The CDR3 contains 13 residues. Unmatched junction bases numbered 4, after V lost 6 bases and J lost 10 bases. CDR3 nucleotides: TGTGCCACCAGTTCAGGGGGCAGATCACCCCTCCACTTT. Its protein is CATSSGGRSPLHF.

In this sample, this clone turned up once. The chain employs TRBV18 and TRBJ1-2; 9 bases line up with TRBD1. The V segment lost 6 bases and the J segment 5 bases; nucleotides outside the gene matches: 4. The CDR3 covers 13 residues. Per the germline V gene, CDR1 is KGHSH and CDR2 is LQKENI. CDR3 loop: CASSRDREYGYTF. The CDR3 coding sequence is TGTGCCAGCTCGCGGGACAGGGAGTATGGCTACACCTTC.

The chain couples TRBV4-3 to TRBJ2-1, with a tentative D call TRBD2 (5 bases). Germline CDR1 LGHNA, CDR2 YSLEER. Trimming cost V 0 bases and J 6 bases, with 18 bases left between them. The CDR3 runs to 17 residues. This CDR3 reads CASSQEVDYPITNEQFF. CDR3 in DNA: TGCGCCAGCAGCCAAGAGGTCGACTACCCTATTACCAATGAGCAGTTCTTC.

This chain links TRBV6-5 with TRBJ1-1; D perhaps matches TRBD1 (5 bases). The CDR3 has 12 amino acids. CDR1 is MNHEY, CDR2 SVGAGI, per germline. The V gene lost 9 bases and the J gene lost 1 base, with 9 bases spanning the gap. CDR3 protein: CARITGNTEAFF. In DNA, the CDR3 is TGTGCCAGGATAACAGGGAACACTGAAGCTTTCTTT.

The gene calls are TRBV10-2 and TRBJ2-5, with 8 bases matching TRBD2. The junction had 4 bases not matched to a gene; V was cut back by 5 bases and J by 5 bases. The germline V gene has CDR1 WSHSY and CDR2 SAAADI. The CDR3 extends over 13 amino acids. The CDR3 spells CASSLTGGETQYF. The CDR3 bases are TGCGCCAGCAGTTTAACGGGAGGGGAGACCCAGTACTTC.

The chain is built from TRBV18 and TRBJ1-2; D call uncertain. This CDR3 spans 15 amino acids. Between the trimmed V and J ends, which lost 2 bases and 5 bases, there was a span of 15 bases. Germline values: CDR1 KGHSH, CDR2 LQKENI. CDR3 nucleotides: TGTGCCAGCTCACCAACGGGGTCCGAAATATATGGCTACACCTTC. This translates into CASSPTGSEIYGYTF.

The CDR3 DNA is TGCGCCAGCAGCGGGACTAGCGGGGAGTCGGCCTACGAGCAGTACTTC. As protein: CASSGTSGESAYEQYF. The rearrangement links TRBV4-1 to TRBJ2-7; TRBD2 aligns across 13 bases. The CDR3 consists of 16 residues. Trimming at V came to 5 bases and at J to 2 bases, leaving 6 bases not matched to a gene. Germline V CDR1 and CDR2: MGHRA, YSYEKL.

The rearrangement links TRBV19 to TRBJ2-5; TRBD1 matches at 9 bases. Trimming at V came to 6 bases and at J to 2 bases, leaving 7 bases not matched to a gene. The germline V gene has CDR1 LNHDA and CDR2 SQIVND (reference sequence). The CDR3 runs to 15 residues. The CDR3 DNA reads TGTGCCAGTAGAATGACAGGGGGGGGACAAGAGACCCAGTACTTC. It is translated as CASRMTGGGQETQYF. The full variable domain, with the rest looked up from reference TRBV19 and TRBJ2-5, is DGGITQSPKYLFRKEGQNVTLSCEQNLNHDAMYWYRQDPGQGLRLIYYSQIVNDFQKGDIAEGYSVSREKKESFPLTVTSAQKNPTAFYLCASRMTGGGQETQYFGPGTRLLVL.

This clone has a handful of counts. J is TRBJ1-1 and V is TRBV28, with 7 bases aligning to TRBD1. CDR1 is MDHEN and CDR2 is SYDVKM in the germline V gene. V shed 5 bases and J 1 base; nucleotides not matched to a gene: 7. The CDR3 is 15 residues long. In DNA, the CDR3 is TGTGCCAGCAGTATTCTCAGGGGGAGGAACACTGAAGCTTTCTTT. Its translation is CASSILRGRNTEAFF.

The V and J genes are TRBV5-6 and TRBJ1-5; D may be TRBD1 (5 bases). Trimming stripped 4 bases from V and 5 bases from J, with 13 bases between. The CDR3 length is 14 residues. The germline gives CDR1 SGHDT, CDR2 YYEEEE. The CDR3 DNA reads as TGTGCCAGCAGCCTGGCTGGGGCCCATCAGCCCCAGCATTTT. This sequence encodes CASSLAGAHQPQHF.

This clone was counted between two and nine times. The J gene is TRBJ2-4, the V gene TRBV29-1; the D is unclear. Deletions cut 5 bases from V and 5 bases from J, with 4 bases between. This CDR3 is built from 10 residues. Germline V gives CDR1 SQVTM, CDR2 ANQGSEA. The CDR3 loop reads CSVLQNIQYF. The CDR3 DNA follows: TGCAGCGTTCTCCAAAACATTCAGTACTTC.

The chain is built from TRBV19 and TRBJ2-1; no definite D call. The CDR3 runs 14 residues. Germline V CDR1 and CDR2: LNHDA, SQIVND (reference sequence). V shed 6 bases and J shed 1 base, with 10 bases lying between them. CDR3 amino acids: CASSLLSSYNEQFF. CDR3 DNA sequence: TGTGCCAGTAGCCTTCTCAGTTCCTACAATGAGCAGTTCTTC.

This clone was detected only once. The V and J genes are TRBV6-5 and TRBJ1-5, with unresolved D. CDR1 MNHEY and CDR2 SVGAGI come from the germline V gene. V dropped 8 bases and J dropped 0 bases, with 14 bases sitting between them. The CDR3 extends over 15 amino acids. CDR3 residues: CASSVQLGSNQPQHF. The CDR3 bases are TGTGCCAGCTCGGTTCAACTGGGTAGCAATCAGCCCCAGCATTTT.